This T cell receptor (beta chain) was sequenced for a study of blood T cells in healthy people across ages. Points from the study as a whole: Among T cells, TCR beta diversity per million cells dropped roughly linearly as age rose.

Then a second PCR, running about 6 to 11 cycles, was carried out with a sample-barcoded 5' primer and a J-beta primer mix. One entry per CDR3 protein, called by TCRdb with MiXCR from the 5' RACE reads. The sample includes roughly 1.5 million distinct CDR3 sequences, approximately 43% of them seen just once. The CDR3 extends over 19 amino acids. CDR1 and CDR2 from the germline V gene are LGHNA and YSLEER. V shed 0 bases and J shed 2 bases, with 17 bases lying between them. About this clonotype itself: Its antigen is as yet unknown.

The chain couples TRBV4-3 to TRBJ2-6; TRBD1 or TRBD2 may be the D gene (5 bases each). The sequencing sample was made of blood. The TCR sequence derives from a woman under 30 in good health. CDR3 loop: CASSQDSRDRPPGANVLTF. DNA for the CDR3: TGCGCCAGCAGCCAAGATTCAAGGGACCGACCTCCTGGGGCCAACGTCCTGACTTTC.